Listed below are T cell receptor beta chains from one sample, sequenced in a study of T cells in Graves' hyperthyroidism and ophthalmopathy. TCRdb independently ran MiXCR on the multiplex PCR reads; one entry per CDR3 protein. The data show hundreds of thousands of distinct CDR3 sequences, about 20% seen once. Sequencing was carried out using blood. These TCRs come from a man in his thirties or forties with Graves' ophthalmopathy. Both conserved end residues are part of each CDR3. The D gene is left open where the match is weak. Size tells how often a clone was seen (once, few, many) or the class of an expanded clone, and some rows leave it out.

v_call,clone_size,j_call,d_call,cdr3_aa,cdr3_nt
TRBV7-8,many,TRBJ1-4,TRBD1,CASSPDRVGEKLFF,TGTGCCAGCAGCCCCGACAGGGTAGGGGAAAAACTGTTTTTT
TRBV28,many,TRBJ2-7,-,CASSLKGYEQYF,TGTGCCAGCAGTTTAAAAGGGTACGAGCAGTACTTC
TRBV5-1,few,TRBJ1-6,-,CASSVETGTSSPLHF,TGTGCCAGCAGCGTAGAAACAGGGACCTCTTCACCCCTCCACTTT
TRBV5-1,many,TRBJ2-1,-,CASATGGGRSDEQFF,TGCGCCAGCGCCACGGGGGGCGGGAGAAGCGATGAGCAGTTCTTC
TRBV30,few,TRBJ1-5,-,CAWSVQGVQPQHF,TGTGCCTGGAGTGTACAGGGCGTCCAGCCCCAGCATTTT
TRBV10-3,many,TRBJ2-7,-,CAISELTGYEQYF,TGTGCCATCAGTGAACTTACAGGGTACGAGCAGTACTTC
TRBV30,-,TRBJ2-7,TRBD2,CAWSTAGGLGEQYF,TGTGCCTGGAGTACGGCGGGAGGACTGGGAGAGCAGTACTTC
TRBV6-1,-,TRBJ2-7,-,CATRRGAGYEQYF,TGTGCCACCCGACGGGGGGCAGGGTACGAGCAGTACTTC
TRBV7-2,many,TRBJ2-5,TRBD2,CASSLGLAGPQTQYF,TGTGCCAGCAGCCTCGGACTAGCGGGTCCTCAAACCCAGTACTTC
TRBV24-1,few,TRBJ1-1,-,CATSDSRITEAFF,TGTGCCACCAGTGATTCCAGGATCACTGAAGCTTTCTTT
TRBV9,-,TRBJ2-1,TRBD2,CASSVSGGRAGHEQFF,TGTGCCAGCAGCGTTTCGGGCGGGAGGGCCGGCCATGAGCAGTTCTTC
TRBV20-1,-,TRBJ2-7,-,CSARGGDQAYEQYF,TGCAGTGCCAGGGGTGGGGACCAGGCCTACGAGCAGTACTTC
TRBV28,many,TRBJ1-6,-,CASSTLGGLNSPLHF,TGTGCCAGCAGCACCCTGGGGGGCTTGAATTCACCCCTCCACTTT
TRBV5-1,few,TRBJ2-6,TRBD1,CASSTAQPGQGASGANVLTF,TGCGCCAGCAGCACAGCACAACCCGGACAGGGGGCGTCTGGGGCCAACGTCCTGACTTTC
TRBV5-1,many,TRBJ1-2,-,CASSQDATAPYGYTF,TGCGCCAGCAGCCAGGACGCAACCGCACCCTATGGCTACACCTTC
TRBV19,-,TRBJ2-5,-,CASSRGGVGETQYF,TGTGCCAGTAGCCGAGGGGGAGTCGGAGAGACCCAGTACTTC
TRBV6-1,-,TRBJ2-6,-,CASQRGSGANVLTF,TGTGCCAGTCAAAGGGGATCTGGGGCCAACGTCCTGACTTTC
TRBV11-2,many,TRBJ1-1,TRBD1,CASSSMLQGSSEAFF,TGTGCCAGCAGCTCAATGCTACAGGGGTCGAGTGAAGCTTTCTTT
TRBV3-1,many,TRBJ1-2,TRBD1,CASSHGTGSSYTF,TGTGCCAGCAGCCACGGGACAGGGTCGAGCTACACCTTC
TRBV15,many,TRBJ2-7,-,CATSRDPTADYEQYF,TGTGCCACCAGCAGAGATCCAACGGCGGACTACGAGCAGTACTTC
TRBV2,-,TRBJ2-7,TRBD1,CARDRSPGEQYF,TGTGCCAGGGACAGGTCCCCTGGCGAGCAGTACTTC
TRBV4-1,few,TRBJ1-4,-,CASSQEAQAYEKLFF,TGCGCCAGCAGCCAAGAAGCTCAGGCGTATGAAAAACTGTTTTTT
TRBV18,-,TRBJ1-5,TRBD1,CASSFDRDSNQPQHF,TGTGCCAGCTCATTCGACAGGGATAGCAATCAGCCCCAGCATTTT
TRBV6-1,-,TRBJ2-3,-,CASSTAAPFATDTQYF,TGTGCCAGCAGCACGGCCGCACCGTTCGCCACAGATACGCAGTATTTT
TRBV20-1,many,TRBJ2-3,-,CSAVEPRQITDTQYF,TGCAGTGCTGTCGAGCCGAGACAAATCACAGATACGCAGTATTTT
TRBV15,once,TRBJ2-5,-,CATSSESRETQYF,TGTGCCACCAGCAGCGAAAGCCGGGAGACCCAGTACTTC
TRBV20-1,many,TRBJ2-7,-,CSARDLPGGEQYF,TGCAGTGCTAGAGATCTTCCCGGTGGGGAGCAGTACTTC
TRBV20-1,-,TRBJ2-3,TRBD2,CSASRSLTSGRGDTQYF,TGCAGTGCTAGTCGCTCTTTGACTAGCGGGAGAGGAGATACGCAGTATTTT
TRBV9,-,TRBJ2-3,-,CASSVSVTDTQYF,TGTGCCAGCAGCGTAAGCGTGACGGATACGCAGTATTTT
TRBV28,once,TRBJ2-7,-,CASTPSGGAPGEQYF,TGTGCCAGCACCCCAAGTGGGGGCGCCCCCGGCGAGCAGTACTTC
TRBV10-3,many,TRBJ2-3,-,CAISEPSGVGTDTQYF,TGTGCCATCAGTGAGCCTTCCGGGGTCGGCACAGATACGCAGTATTTT
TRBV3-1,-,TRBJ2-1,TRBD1,CASSQGVGQGPYNEQFF,TGTGCCAGCAGCCAAGGGGTCGGACAGGGCCCCTACAATGAGCAGTTCTTC
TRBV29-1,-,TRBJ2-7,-,CSVDSGRGGSYEQYF,TGCAGCGTTGACTCTGGCAGGGGAGGCTCCTACGAGCAGTACTTC
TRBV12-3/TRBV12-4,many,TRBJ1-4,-,CASTRGPTTNEKLFF,TGTGCCAGCACCCGAGGGCCAACAACTAATGAAAAACTGTTTTTT
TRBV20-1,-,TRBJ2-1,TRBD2,CSALMGGFTEQFF,TGCAGTGCTCTTATGGGGGGGTTCACTGAGCAGTTCTTC
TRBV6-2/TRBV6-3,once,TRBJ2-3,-,CAGSAWLDTQYF,TGTGCCGGCAGTGCTTGGCTCGATACGCAGTATTTT
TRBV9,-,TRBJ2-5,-,CASSPGLLGKETQYF,TGTGCCAGCAGCCCTGGACTTCTGGGCAAGGAGACCCAGTACTTC
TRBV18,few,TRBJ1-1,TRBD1,CASSPSEETGKSTEAFF,TGTGCCAGCTCACCATCGGAAGAGACAGGGAAAAGTACTGAAGCTTTCTTT
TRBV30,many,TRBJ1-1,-,CAWRPRGTAEAFF,TGTGCCTGGAGACCAAGGGGGACGGCTGAAGCTTTCTTT
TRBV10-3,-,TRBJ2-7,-,CAISGKGVDEQYF,TGTGCCATCAGTGGCAAGGGGGTCGACGAGCAGTACTTC
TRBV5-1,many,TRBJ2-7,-,CASSLVAGSSYEQYF,TGCGCCAGCAGCTTGGTCGCGGGAAGCTCCTACGAGCAGTACTTC
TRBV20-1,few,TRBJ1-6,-,CSAPFPNRANSYNSPLHF,TGCAGTGCTCCATTTCCTAACAGGGCTAACTCCTATAATTCACCCCTCCACTTT
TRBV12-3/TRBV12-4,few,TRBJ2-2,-,CASRIGDTGELFF,TGTGCCAGCAGAATTGGGGACACCGGGGAGCTGTTTTTT
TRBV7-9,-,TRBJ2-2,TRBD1,CASSRPGTGGTRNTGELFF,TGTGCCAGCAGCCGTCCCGGGACAGGGGGTACGCGAAACACCGGGGAGCTGTTTTTT
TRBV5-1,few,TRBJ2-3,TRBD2,CASSLEAGGGDTQYF,TGCGCCAGCAGCTTGGAAGCGGGAGGAGGGGATACGCAGTATTTT
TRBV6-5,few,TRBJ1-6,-,CASSYGGSFNSPLHF,TGTGCCAGCAGTTACGGGGGGAGCTTTAATTCACCCCTCCACTTT
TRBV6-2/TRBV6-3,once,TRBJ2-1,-,CAIRLDSYNEQFF,TGTGCCATCCGACTGGACAGTTACAATGAGCAGTTCTTC
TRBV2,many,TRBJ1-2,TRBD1,CASSFGTGTYGYTF,TGTGCCAGCAGTTTCGGGACAGGGACCTATGGCTACACCTTC
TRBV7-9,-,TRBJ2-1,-,CASNTPTGGPTPRDEQFF,TGTGCCAGCAACACCCCCACGGGCGGGCCAACCCCGCGGGATGAGCAGTTCTTC
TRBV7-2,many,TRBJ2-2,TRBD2,CASSLGTSGRRRELFF,TGTGCCAGCAGCCTTGGGACTAGCGGGAGGAGGAGGGAGCTGTTTTTT
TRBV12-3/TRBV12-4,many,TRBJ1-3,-,CASSLSGSGNTIYF,TGTGCCAGCAGCTTATCCGGGTCTGGAAACACCATATATTTT